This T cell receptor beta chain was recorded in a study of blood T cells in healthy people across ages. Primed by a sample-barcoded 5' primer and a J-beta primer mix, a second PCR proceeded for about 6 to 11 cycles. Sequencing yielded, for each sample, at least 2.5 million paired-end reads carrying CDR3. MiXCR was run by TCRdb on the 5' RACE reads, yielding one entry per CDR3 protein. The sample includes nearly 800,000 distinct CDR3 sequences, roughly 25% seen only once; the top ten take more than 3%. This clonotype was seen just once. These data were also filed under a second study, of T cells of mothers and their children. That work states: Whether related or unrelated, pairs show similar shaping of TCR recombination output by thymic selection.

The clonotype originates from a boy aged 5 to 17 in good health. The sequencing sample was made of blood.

CDR3 bases: TGTGCCAGCAGCTTTGAGGCTAAAAGCTCCTACAATGAGCAGTTCTTC. Its protein product is CASSFEAKSSYNEQFF. This rearrangement joins TRBV11-2 to TRBJ2-1; D is undetermined. The V end lost 3 bases, the J end lost 0 bases, and 12 bases lay between the germline ends. The CDR3 totals 16 residues. Per the germline V gene, CDR1 is SGHAT and CDR2 is FQNNGV.